These 28 T cell receptor beta chains were sequenced from one sample in a study of cytomegalovirus exposure and HLA in healthy donors. The study ran its PCR with 60 Vbeta and 13 Jbeta primers. Repertoires were generated with immunoSEQ multiplex PCR, while TCRdb's copy carries only in-frame clones and drops some. There are under 150,000 clones in the sample; around 78% occur only once, and roughly 1.8% lies in the top ten. The sample comprised PBMCs. The receptors derive from a woman aged 45-65 years in good health and CMV-seronegative.

This clone was recorded only once. CDR3 amino acids: CASSQGGQDTQYF. The CDR3 DNA reads TGTGCCAGCAGCCAGGGAGGACAAGATACGCAGTATTTT. V gene TRBV5-4 combines with J gene TRBJ2-3; a weak D match, TRBD2 (6 bases). V gave up 4 bases and J gave up 5 bases, with 11 bases separating them. This CDR3 spans 13 amino acids. Germline V gene data show CDR1 as SGHNT and CDR2 as YYREEE (reference sequence).

The V call is TRBV9, the J call TRBJ2-3; weak D call: TRBD2 (6 bases). The germline V gene encodes CDR1 SGDLS and CDR2 YYNGEE. The CDR3 loop spans 16 amino acids. V was trimmed by 4 bases and J by 0 bases, leaving 15 bases between them. The CDR3 loop is CASSSQLGTSTDTQYF. CDR3 bases: TGTGCCAGCAGCTCCCAGTTGGGGACTAGCACAGATACGCAGTATTTT.

The chain joins TRBV7-3 to TRBJ2-3; 8 bases align to TRBD2. The V and J ends lost 3 bases and 2 bases, in that order; junction bases with no gene match: 4. The germline V gene has CDR1 SGHTA and CDR2 FQGTGA. The CDR3 is made up of 15 amino acids. The CDR3 DNA follows: TGTGCCAGCAGCTTGGCTAGCGGGTTCACAGATACGCAGTATTTT. Translating it yields CASSLASGFTDTQYF.

The chain uses TRBV7-9 and TRBJ1-1, with 8 bases fitting TRBD1. V shed 1 base and J 5 bases; nucleotides not matched to a gene: 6. CDR3 size: 15 residues. Looked up from germline, CDR1 is SEHNR and CDR2 is FQNEAQ (reference sequence). DNA for the CDR3: TGTGCCAGCAGCTTAGTGAGGACAGGGAAAACTGAAGCTTTCTTT. Translating it yields CASSLVRTGKTEAFF.

This chain uses TRBV9 with TRBJ2-5, with 13 bases identical to TRBD2. Germline assignment: CDR1 SGDLS and CDR2 YYNGEE. The CDR3 runs to 16 residues. J was trimmed by 4 bases and V by 3 bases; bases with no gene match: 6. The CDR3 region is CASSAVGLAGLETQYF. CDR3 nucleotides: TGTGCCAGCAGCGCCGTGGGACTAGCGGGATTAGAGACCCAGTACTTC.

V usage is TRBV28 and J usage is TRBJ1-2; 8 bases are a match to TRBD1. V shed 2 bases, J shed 2 bases, and the junction held 4 bases outside the gene matches. Germline V CDR1 and CDR2: MDHEN, SYDVKM. The CDR3 contains 15 residues. The DNA for the CDR3 is TGTGCCAGCAGTTTAGGGGGACAGGCAAACTATGGCTACACCTTC. Its protein product is CASSLGGQANYGYTF.

This chain links TRBV19 with TRBJ1-4, with a tentative D call TRBD1 (6 bases). Germline CDR1 is LNHDA and CDR2 is SQIVND (reference sequence). The CDR3 length is 15 residues. V lost 6 bases to trimming and J lost 0 bases, with 11 bases between them. CDR3 sequence: CASRQGGSTNEKLFF. CDR3 nucleotide sequence: TGTGCCAGTAGACAGGGAGGGTCAACTAATGAAAAACTGTTTTTT.

This chain links TRBV9 with TRBJ2-1, with 7 bases lining up with TRBD2. J gave up 4 bases and V 1 base, and 5 bases lay outside the gene matches. This CDR3 comprises 15 residues. Germline values: CDR1 SGDLS, CDR2 YYNGEE. CDR3 in amino acids: CASSVSSGKYNEQFF. The CDR3 DNA reads TGTGCCAGCAGCGTATCAAGCGGGAAGTACAATGAGCAGTTCTTC. Full variable domain (rest looked up from reference TRBV9 and TRBJ2-1): DSGVTQTPKHLITATGQRVTLRCSPRSGDLSVYWYQQSLDQGLQFLIQYYNGEERAKGNILERFSAQQFPDLHSELNLSSLELGDSALYFCASSVSSGKYNEQFFGPGTRLTVL.

V usage is TRBV11-2 and J usage is TRBJ2-7, with 8 positions matching TRBD1. The V gene's germline CDR1 is SGHAT and CDR2 FQNNGV. J lost 2 bases, V lost 1 base, and 4 bases had no gene match. CDR3 length equals 15 residues. The CDR3 sequence: CASSLVGTGTYEQYF. The CDR3 region has the DNA TGTGCCAGCAGCTTAGTGGGGACAGGTACCTACGAGCAGTACTTC.

The gene calls are TRBV4-2 and TRBJ2-1; 9 bases are a match to TRBD2. Looked up from germline, CDR1 is LGHNA and CDR2 is YNFKEQ. This CDR3 spans 21 amino acids. V gave up 0 bases and J gave up 0 bases; unmatched junction bases: 15. The CDR3 loop is CASSQDNSGGRGLSSYNEQFF. CDR3 nucleotides: TGTGCCAGCAGCCAAGATAACTCGGGCGGGAGGGGCCTTAGCTCCTACAATGAGCAGTTCTTC.

This CDR3 reads CASSLQTSGSFYNEQFF. Here the CDR3 DNA reads TGTGCCAGCAGTTTACAAACTAGCGGGAGTTTCTACAATGAGCAGTTCTTC. The chain carries TRBV27 and TRBJ2-1; 11 bases are a match to TRBD2. This CDR3 spans 17 amino acids. Trimming removed 2 bases from V and 3 bases from J; junction bases left unmatched: 6. Germline CDR1 is MNHEY and CDR2 is SMNVEV (reference sequence).

J is TRBJ2-3 and V is TRBV5-1; TRBD1 agrees at 9 bases. V trimming: 0 bases; J trimming: 6 bases; junction bases outside the gene matches: 11. The germline gives CDR1 SGHRS, CDR2 YFSETQ. The CDR3 covers 17 residues. Here the CDR3 DNA reads TGCGCCAGCAGCTTGGGACCGGGACAGGGCAACAGGGATACGCAGTATTTT. Translated: CASSLGPGQGNRDTQYF.

The CDR3 DNA reads as TGTGCCAGCAGCTTAGTAGCGGGAAGCAATCAGCCCCAGCATTTT. Encoded protein: CASSLVAGSNQPQHF. The chain employs TRBV11-2 and TRBJ1-5; the D is unclear. Trimming stripped 1 base from V and 1 base from J, with 8 bases between. The germline CDR1 and CDR2 sequences are SGHAT and FQNNGV. There are 15 residues in the CDR3.

This chain links TRBV9 with TRBJ2-4; weak D call: TRBD1 (6 bases). The length of the CDR3 is 13 residues. Per germline, CDR1 SGDLS and CDR2 YYNGEE. The V gene lost 4 bases and the J gene lost 7 bases, with 12 bases spanning the gap. The CDR3 spells CASSPTGLNIQYF. The CDR3 DNA reads TGTGCCAGCAGCCCTACAGGGTTGAACATTCAGTACTTC.

This rearrangement joins TRBV6-4 to TRBJ2-1; a weak D match, TRBD2 (6 bases). V was pared by 0 bases and J by 6 bases, with 12 bases between. Germline CDR1 is MRHNA and CDR2 is SNTAGT. This CDR3 is built from 15 residues. Here the CDR3 reads CASSDSAGTINEQFF. CDR3 nucleotide sequence: TGTGCCAGCAGTGACTCGGCGGGAACAATCAATGAGCAGTTCTTC.

The chain joins TRBV5-6 to TRBJ2-7, with 11 bases lining up with TRBD2. The CDR3 loop spans 16 amino acids. Per germline, CDR1 SGHDT and CDR2 YYEEEE. Trimming at V came to 2 bases and at J to 6 bases, leaving 10 bases not matched to a gene. This chain's CDR3 is CASSFKTSGNHGEQYF. For the CDR3, the DNA is TGTGCCAGCAGCTTCAAGACTAGCGGGAACCACGGCGAGCAGTACTTC.

The gene calls are TRBV7-2 and TRBJ2-3; D may be TRBD2 (6 bases). V shed 1 base and J shed 7 bases, with 12 bases lying between them. CDR1 is SGHTA and CDR2 is FQGNSA in the germline V gene. This CDR3 comprises 14 residues. The CDR3 region has the DNA TGTGCCAGCAGCTTAGGGGACTCCTCAAATACGCAGTATTTT. Protein: CASSLGDSSNTQYF.

This chain links TRBV19 with TRBJ1-2; D is ambiguous. The CDR3 spans 14 residues. Trimming pared 3 bases from V and 4 bases from J, leaving 12 bases between. In germline, CDR1 is LNHDA, CDR2 SQIVND (reference sequence). The CDR3 coding sequence is TGTGCCAGTAGTATGGTCGGTTCTGGCTATGGCTACACCTTC. Translated, it gives CASSMVGSGYGYTF.

This clone was counted once. The V call is TRBV7-2, the J call TRBJ1-1; no reliable D call. Per germline, CDR1 SGHTA and CDR2 FQGNSA. Trimming removed 3 bases at V and 9 bases at J, with 8 bases between. The CDR3 loop spans 11 amino acids. CDR3 region: CASSFRQQAFF. CDR3 coding DNA: TGTGCCAGCAGCTTCAGGCAGCAAGCTTTCTTT.

The genes are TRBV5-6 and TRBJ1-1; D might be TRBD1 (6 bases). This CDR3 comprises 16 residues. V gave up 0 bases and J gave up 1 base, with 13 bases separating them. The V gene's germline CDR1 is SGHDT and CDR2 YYEEEE. As DNA, the CDR3 is TGTGCCAGCAGCTTGGGACAGGTTCGAGCGAACACTGAAGCTTTCTTT. It encodes CASSLGQVRANTEAFF.

The chain couples TRBV5-4 to TRBJ1-1; D ambiguous. CDR1 is SGHNT, CDR2 YYREEE, per germline (reference sequence). The CDR3 contains 13 residues. Trimming took off 4 bases at V and 1 base at J, with 8 bases between the two ends. The CDR3 sequence is CASSVARNTEAFF. The CDR3 DNA sequence: TGTGCCAGCAGCGTAGCACGGAACACTGAAGCTTTCTTT.

The rearrangement joins TRBV6-6 to TRBJ1-2, with D possibly being TRBD1 (5 bases). Deletions cut 6 bases from V and 2 bases from J, with 16 bases between. Germline CDR1 and CDR2: MNHNY and SVGAGI (reference sequence). The CDR3 has 15 residues. CDR3 region: CASREVGGVNYGYTF. The CDR3 DNA is TGTGCCAGCAGGGAAGTGGGGGGAGTGAACTATGGCTACACCTTC.

V and J are TRBV15 and TRBJ2-2, with a weak D call TRBD2 (5 bases). Trimming left V 0 bases short and J 4 bases short, with 9 bases between. Germline V gene sequence: CDR1 LNHNV, CDR2 YYDKDF (reference sequence). CDR3 size: 15 residues. The CDR3 protein is CATSRDFRGTGELFF. CDR3 in DNA: TGTGCCACCAGCAGAGATTTTCGGGGCACCGGGGAGCTGTTTTTT.

V usage is TRBV5-4 and J usage is TRBJ1-1; 9 bases match TRBD1. CDR1 is SGHNT, CDR2 YYREEE, per germline (reference sequence). V shed 2 bases and J 3 bases; nucleotides not matched to a gene: 5. This CDR3 comprises 15 residues. In nucleotides, the CDR3 is TGTGCCAGCAGCTTTCGGACAGGGGCTGACACTGAAGCTTTCTTT. Its protein product is CASSFRTGADTEAFF. Filled out from reference TRBV5-4 and TRBJ1-1, the complete variable domain reads ETGVTQSPTHLIKTRGQQVTLRCSSQSGHNTVSWYQQALGQGPQFIFQYYREEENGRGNFPPRFSGLQFPNYSSELNVNALELDDSALYLCASSFRTGADTEAFFGQGTRLTVV.

The chain recombines TRBV4-1 with TRBJ1-1; possible D gene TRBD1, 5 bases. This CDR3 region has 17 residues. The V gene lost 1 base and the J gene lost 0 bases, with 15 bases spanning the gap. Germline V gene sequence: CDR1 MGHRA, CDR2 YSYEKL. CDR3: CASSQVGRDWLNTEAFF. CDR3 in DNA: TGCGCCAGCAGCCAAGTAGGGAGGGACTGGTTGAACACTGAAGCTTTCTTT.

J is TRBJ2-1 and V is TRBV5-1, with TRBD2 identical over 9 bases. This CDR3 spans 13 amino acids. The germline V gene encodes CDR1 SGHRS and CDR2 YFSETQ. With V trimmed by 4 bases and J by 8 bases, 4 bases remained unmatched. DNA of the CDR3: TGCGCCAGCAGCCTTAGCGGGAGCTATGAGCAGTTCTTC. Its protein product is CASSLSGSYEQFF.

The sample holds one count of this clone. The genes are TRBV21-1 and TRBJ2-3; the table's TRBD2 call for D was not verified on the DNA. TRBV21-1 is noted as a pseudogene. CDR3 size: 17 residues. CDR3 in DNA: TGTGCCAGCAGCAAAAGGGGGCTAGCGGGAGGGACAGATACGCAGTATTTT. It encodes CASSKRGLAGGTDTQYF.

The chain recombines TRBV19 with TRBJ2-7, with 8 bases lining up with TRBD1. The ends lost 1 base at V and 3 bases at J; junction bases unmatched: 2. This CDR3 has 14 amino acids. Germline loops: CDR1 LNHDA, CDR2 SQIVND (reference sequence). In DNA, the CDR3 is TGTGCCAGTAGTATAGGCACAGGGGGCTACGAGCAGTACTTC. Translation: CASSIGTGGYEQYF. Supplemented by reference TRBV19 and TRBJ2-7, the full variable domain reads DGGITQSPKYLFRKEGQNVTLSCEQNLNHDAMYWYRQDPGQGLRLIYYSQIVNDFQKGDIAEGYSVSREKKESFPLTVTSAQKNPTAFYLCASSIGTGGYEQYFGPGTRLTVT.